The 10 T cell receptor beta chains below were found in one sample sequenced in a study of blood T cell repertoires in COVID-19. The table came from immunoSEQ multiplex PCR; TCRdb's copy has only in-frame clones and leaves some out. The sample holds around 380,000 clones; around 87% are singletons and the top ten take roughly 1.4%. Sequenced input: PBMCs or T cells enriched from blood (not recorded which). The receptors originated from a man aged 25-45 years who had recovered from COVID-19.

J is TRBJ2-7 and V is TRBV6-6, with TRBD2 as a possible D gene (5 bases). Germline V gene data show CDR1 as MNHNY and CDR2 as SVGAGI (reference sequence). The V end was cut by 2 bases, the J end by 2 bases, with 16 bases between. This CDR3 comprises 16 residues. CDR3 in amino acids: CASSYPDSIGTYEQYF. CDR3 nucleotides: TGTGCCAGCAGTTACCCGGACTCCATAGGGACCTACGAGCAGTACTTC.

The genes are TRBV20-1 and TRBJ1-4, with 9 bases fitting TRBD1. CDR1 is DFQATT, CDR2 SNEGSKA, per germline (reference sequence). Trimming removed 3 bases from V and 1 base from J; junction bases left unmatched: 6. CDR3 length equals 16 residues. The CDR3 loop reads CSASKRDRVTNEKLFF. The CDR3 DNA is TGCAGTGCTAGTAAAAGGGACAGGGTAACTAATGAAAAACTGTTTTTT.

A remark on this clone: An end of the junction differs from the germline gene, which may be a read error. The genes are TRBV7-6 and TRBJ1-1; 9 positions match TRBD1. Germline V gene lookup returns CDR1 SGHVS and CDR2 FNYEAQ. CDR3 length: 16 amino acids. The CDR3 region is CASSQYYVRTGATAAF. CDR3 DNA: TGTGCCAGCAGCCAATATTACGTCCGGACAGGGGCTACCGCGGCATTT.

This chain uses TRBV2 with TRBJ1-4; D possibly corresponds to TRBD1 (6 bases). The germline gives CDR1 SNHLY, CDR2 FYNNEI. Trimming removed 8 bases from V and 7 bases from J, with 11 bases in between. The CDR3 is 12 amino acids. The CDR3 sequence is CASGGSTEKLFF. CDR3 bases: TGTGCCAGCGGGGGCTCAACTGAAAAACTGTTTTTT.

The rearrangement joins TRBV6-8 to TRBJ1-6, with 8 bases identical to TRBD1. The CDR3 covers 12 residues. Germline lookup yields CDR1 MNHGY and CDR2 SAAAGT. The CDR3 reads CATGAIHSPLHF. In DNA form, the CDR3 reads TGTGCGACAGGGGCGATCCATTCACCCCTCCACTTT.

This rearrangement joins TRBV10-3 to TRBJ1-5; D remains unclear. The length of the CDR3 is 14 residues. V was pared by 2 bases and J by 3 bases, with 8 bases between. Germline V CDR1 and CDR2: ENHRY, SYGVKD. In nucleotides, the CDR3 is TGTGCCATCAGTGAGAGCCTGTACAATCAGCCCCAGCATTTT. Its translation: CAISESLYNQPQHF.

The gene calls are TRBV7-3 and TRBJ2-3; TRBD2 matches at 12 bases. With 5 bases clipped from V and 4 bases from J, the junction kept 7 bases outside the gene matches. CDR3 size: 16 residues. CDR1 SGHTA and CDR2 FQGTGA come from the germline V gene. The CDR3 loop reads CASSLGLAGFSDTQYF. CDR3 in DNA: TGTGCCAGCAGCCTAGGACTAGCGGGGTTCTCAGATACGCAGTATTTT.

The J gene is TRBJ1-3, the V gene TRBV10-1; possible D gene TRBD1, 6 bases. The V gene lost 2 bases and the J gene lost 6 bases, with 8 bases spanning the gap. CDR1 is WNHNN, CDR2 SYGVQD, per germline (reference sequence). The CDR3 extends over 13 amino acids. For the CDR3, the DNA is TGCGCCAGCAGTGAGACAGGGAAAAACACCATATATTTT. Translation: CASSETGKNTIYF.

The CDR3 region has the DNA TGTGCCAGCAGTTTCGTCACAGGGGGCTGGCAGTACTTC. It codes for CASSFVTGGWQYF. The genes are TRBV12-3 or TRBV12-4 and TRBJ2-7; TRBD1 matches 9 bases. The CDR3 is made up of 13 amino acids. Trimming removed 3 bases from V and 9 bases from J; junction bases left unmatched: 6.

This chain links TRBV4-3 with TRBJ1-1; 9 bases are a match to TRBD1. V lost 3 bases and J lost 2; bases outside the gene matches: 4. The CDR3 spans 15 residues. Germline CDR1 LGHNA, CDR2 YSLEER. In DNA form, the CDR3 reads TGCGCCAGCAGCCAGCGACAGGGGGTTAACACTGAAGCTTTCTTT. It encodes CASSQRQGVNTEAFF.